This TCR beta chain was obtained from a study of blood T cell repertoires in COVID-19. Study-wide background: Material from acute and convalescent COVID-19 was sourced from the United States, Italy and Spain. From T cells, B-cell-depleted T cells, or PBMCs came the material, which was cDNA or gDNA.

Per the germline V gene, CDR1 is SEHNR and CDR2 is FQNEAQ (reference sequence). V lost 8 bases to trimming and J lost 3 bases, with 8 bases between them. This CDR3 comprises 11 residues. Authors' data handling: Nucleated cell counts were estimated from reference gene primer amplification. Using immunoSEQ multiplex PCR, the repertoire was profiled, and TCRdb retains in-frame clones only, with some absent. That table furnishes V, J and clone size, whereas the DNA furnished D and trimming. The table has about 160,000 clones, roughly 80% seen once. The source of this sequence is a woman of 80 years or more with acute or convalescent COVID-19. The chain has TRBV7-9 and TRBJ2-7; D might be TRBD2 (5 bases). Source material: peripheral blood. CDR3 residues: CASSTSYEQYF. CDR3 coding DNA: TGTGCCAGCTCAACTAGCTACGAGCAGTACTTC.